The clone carrying this TCR beta chain was seen just once. What it binds is unknown. Only Caucasian adults living in Nashville, Tennessee served as donors. Some clones are missing from TCRdb's copy, which holds only in-frame ones; the method was immunoSEQ multiplex PCR. The top ten hold around 0.4% of the sample, which has a few million clones, approximately 95% seen once. These data belong to a study of shared clonotypes between healthy human individuals. General study results and limits: Memory subsets generally showed smaller estimated richness than naive subsets did.

The receptor was derived from a man aged 18 to 35 in good health. Some clones in this sample may be carry-over from other donors' samples. Material for sequencing was naive CD4+ T cells from PBMCs. Noted subset: CD45RA+ positively selected.

In nucleotides, the CDR3 is TGTGCCAGCATACCCGACAGGGGGAACACTGAAGCTTTCTTT. It is translated as CASIPDRGNTEAFF. The V and J genes are TRBV6-1 and TRBJ1-1, with TRBD1 matching 8 bases. Per germline, CDR1 MNHNS and CDR2 SASEGT. This CDR3 comprises 14 residues. The V gene end was trimmed by 7 bases and the J gene end by 1 base; junction bases not matched to a gene: 5.